These T cell receptor beta chains were read from a single sample in a study of glioma-infiltrating T cells after dendritic cell vaccination. Clones were read by immunoSEQ multiplex PCR, and TCRdb kept only the in-frame ones, dropping some. Among 85,000 to 100,000 clones listed, 70% to 90% were seen once. The sample here was blood, taken after dendritic cell vaccination. These receptors were obtained from a human donor with glioblastoma. CDR3s include the opening cysteine and the closing phenylalanine or tryptophan. D genes are given only for firm matches. Only some rows state a clone size, as once, few, many or a class for expanded clones.

CDR3aa	CDR3nt	d_gene	v_gene	j_gene	abundance
CASSPEAGNNEQYF	TGCGCCAGCAGCCCCGAGGCAGGGAACAACGAGCAGTACTTC	-	TRBV5-1	TRBJ2-7	once
CASSHGTGSGHTDTQYF	TGTGCCAGCAGTCACGGGACAGGGAGTGGGCACACAGATACGCAGTATTTT	TRBD1	TRBV11-2	TRBJ2-3	few
CASSSTSASTDTQYF	TGTGCCAGCAGCTCGACTAGCGCTAGCACAGATACGCAGTATTTT	TRBD2	TRBV11-2	TRBJ2-3	-
CASSWQGNTGELFF	TGTGCCAGCAGTTGGCAGGGGAACACCGGGGAGCTGTTTTTT	-	TRBV5-8	TRBJ2-2	-
CASSPNGGQEQYF	TGTGCCAGCAGCCCAAACGGGGGGCAGGAGCAGTACTTC	-	TRBV6-5	TRBJ2-7	-
CASSDLKTAGCGLGQFF	TGCGCCAGCAGCGACCTTAAGACGGCGGGCTGTGGATTAGGGCAGTTCTTC	-	TRBV23-1	TRBJ2-1	-
CAISPTTGQGANRFKMNTEAFF	TGTGCCATCAGTCCAACGACGGGGCAGGGGGCCAACAGATTCAAAATGAACACTGAAGCTTTCTTT	TRBD1	TRBV10-3	TRBJ1-1	few
CASSDRQGSYNEQFF	TGTGCCAGCAGCGACAGACAGGGCTCCTACAATGAGCAGTTCTTC	TRBD1	TRBV5-8	TRBJ2-1	few
CASSTTGGSTGELFF	TGTGCCAGCAGTACGACAGGGGGCAGCACCGGGGAGCTGTTTTTT	TRBD1	TRBV6-1	TRBJ2-2	-
CASSPAVRGDGYTF	TGTGCCAGCTCACCAGCCGTTAGGGGTGATGGCTACACCTTC	-	TRBV18	TRBJ1-2	few
CASSSTSVRGPETQYF	TGTGCCAGCAGCTCCACTTCCGTGCGGGGGCCAGAGACCCAGTACTTC	-	TRBV7-3	TRBJ2-5	-
CASSTSGQGSPLHF	TGCGCCAGCAGCACCTCAGGGCAGGGTTCACCCCTCCACTTT	-	TRBV5-1	TRBJ1-6	-
CASSRDRGGSEQYF	TGTGCCAGCAGTCGTGACAGGGGGGGGTCCGAGCAGTACTTC	TRBD1	TRBV2	TRBJ2-7	few
CASSPSAGSGNEQYF	TGTGCCAGCAGCCCCTCAGCGGGCTCGGGGAACGAGCAGTACTTC	-	TRBV11-2	TRBJ2-7	-
CASSIQPGTEAFF	TGTGCCAGTAGTATCCAGCCCGGGACTGAAGCTTTCTTT	-	TRBV19	TRBJ1-1	-
CASSGIRVTEAFF	TGTGCCAGCAGCGGAATCAGGGTCACTGAAGCTTTCTTT	-	TRBV7-9	TRBJ1-1	-
CASSPWGTGETNEKLFF	TGCGCCAGCAGCCCTTGGGGGACTGGCGAAACTAATGAAAAACTGTTTTTT	-	TRBV5-1	TRBJ1-4	-
CASSPDRGYNEQFF	TGCGCCAGCAGCCCCGACAGGGGGTACAATGAGCAGTTCTTC	TRBD1	TRBV5-1	TRBJ2-1	-
CASSPSGTVNYGYTF	TGTGCCAGTAGTCCGTCCGGGACAGTCAACTATGGCTACACCTTC	TRBD1	TRBV19	TRBJ1-2	few
CASSRTRDTNNEQFF	TGCGCCAGCAGCCGGACCCGGGACACAAACAATGAGCAGTTCTTC	-	TRBV4-1	TRBJ2-1	-
CASSKGGVLGETQYF	TGTGCCAGTAGTAAAGGGGGGGTGTTGGGAGAGACCCAGTACTTC	-	TRBV19	TRBJ2-5	few
CASSLGQTGQQYF	TGTGCCAGTAGTCTGGGACAGACGGGCCAGCAGTACTTC	TRBD1	TRBV19	TRBJ2-7	-
CASSSMAGGTTEAFF	TGTGCCAGCAGTTCGATGGCAGGGGGCACAACTGAAGCTTTCTTT	TRBD1	TRBV28	TRBJ1-1	-
CASGLGLHRDNAYEQYF	TGTGCTAGTGGTTTGGGCCTTCACCGGGACAACGCCTACGAGCAGTACTTC	-	TRBV12-5	TRBJ2-7	-
CASSQVAGGDQPQHF	TGCGCCAGCAGCCAAGTTGCAGGAGGGGATCAGCCCCAGCATTTT	-	TRBV4-1	TRBJ1-5	once
CASSLWDSSGLQFF	TGCGCCAGCAGCTTGTGGGACTCTAGCGGGTTGCAGTTCTTC	TRBD2	TRBV5-1	TRBJ2-1	few
CASSFSTDTQYF	TGTGCCAGCAGCTTTTCAACAGATACGCAGTATTTT	-	TRBV7-3	TRBJ2-3	-
CASSQDQSQSLSGANVLTF	TGCGCCAGCAGCCAAGATCAATCACAGAGCCTCTCTGGGGCCAACGTCCTGACTTTC	-	TRBV4-1	TRBJ2-6	-
CASSLQTGLDEQFF	TGTGCCAGTAGTTTACAGACAGGGTTGGATGAGCAGTTCTTC	TRBD1	TRBV19	TRBJ2-1	-
CASSSGTGSSYNEQFF	TGTGCCAGCAGCTCGGGGACAGGGAGCTCCTACAATGAGCAGTTCTTC	TRBD1	TRBV5-5	TRBJ2-1	few
CASSLGLAGAQETQYF	TGCGCCAGCAGCTTGGGACTAGCGGGGGCCCAAGAGACCCAGTACTTC	TRBD2	TRBV5-1	TRBJ2-5	-
CASRRGGASGNTIYF	TGTGCCAGCAGGAGGGGAGGTGCTTCTGGAAACACCATATATTTT	-	TRBV6-5	TRBJ1-3	-
CASRWTGTDTQYF	TGTGCCAGCAGGTGGACAGGGACAGATACGCAGTATTTT	TRBD1	TRBV27	TRBJ2-3	-
CASSPSSGNTIYF	TGTGCCAGCAGTCCTAGCTCTGGAAACACCATATATTTT	-	TRBV6-5	TRBJ1-3	once
CASSLSGTNNYGYTF	TGTGCCAGCAGCTTAAGCGGGACAAATAACTATGGCTACACCTTC	-	TRBV7-8	TRBJ1-2	-
CASRGHSTEAFF	TGTGCCAGCCGGGGACACTCCACTGAAGCTTTCTTT	-	TRBV27	TRBJ1-1	-
CASSWDRGTYEQYF	TGTGCCAGCAGTTGGGACAGGGGAACCTACGAGCAGTACTTC	TRBD1	TRBV27	TRBJ2-7	few
CASSLGGVQPPLHF	TGTGCCAGCAGCTTAGGTGGAGTACAACCACCCCTCCACTTT	-	TRBV7-2	TRBJ1-6	few
CASSGRQGYNQPQHF	TGTGCCAGCAGTGGACGACAGGGTTACAATCAGCCCCAGCATTTT	TRBD1	TRBV6-5	TRBJ1-5	-
CASSYLGVEETQYF	TGTGCCAGCAGTTATTTAGGAGTAGAAGAGACCCAGTACTTC	-	TRBV6-5	TRBJ2-5	-
CASSPSQGGRTEAFF	TGTGCCAGCTCACCGAGTCAAGGGGGTAGGACTGAAGCTTTCTTT	-	TRBV18	TRBJ1-1	-
CASSMPGETGELFF	TGTGCCAGTAGTATGCCAGGGGAAACCGGGGAGCTGTTTTTT	-	TRBV19	TRBJ2-2	-
CATSGWNEQFF	TGTGCCACTAGCGGGTGGAATGAGCAGTTCTTC	TRBD2	TRBV6-1	TRBJ2-1	-
CASSIRGANVLTF	TGTGCCAGTAGTATTCGTGGGGCCAACGTCCTGACTTTC	-	TRBV19	TRBJ2-6	-
CASSLTQYAYEQYF	TGTGCCAGCAGCTTAACACAATATGCCTACGAGCAGTACTTC	-	TRBV7-9	TRBJ2-7	few
CATSREGGGAGYTF	TGTGCCACCAGCAGAGAGGGGGGGGGCGCTGGCTACACCTTC	-	TRBV15	TRBJ1-2	-
CASSTPPTSGYYSSYNEQFF	TGTGCCAGTAGTACACCACCGACTAGCGGGTACTACAGCTCCTACAATGAGCAGTTCTTC	TRBD2	TRBV19	TRBJ2-1	-
CASAQTGSNYGYTF	TGTGCCAGCGCCCAGACAGGGTCTAACTATGGCTACACCTTC	TRBD1	TRBV2	TRBJ1-2	once
CASTLVQGDGYTF	TGTGCCAGCACCTTGGTCCAGGGGGATGGCTACACCTTC	TRBD1	TRBV5-6	TRBJ1-2	-
CASSPPGGQPQHF	TGTGCCAGCAGCCCACCCGGGGGTCAGCCCCAGCATTTT	-	TRBV7-2	TRBJ1-5	few
CASSLYGNYGYTF	TGTGCCAGCAGTTTATACGGTAACTATGGCTACACCTTC	-	TRBV28	TRBJ1-2	-
CASSPRHDPHGGYTF	TGTGCCAGCTCACCCCGACATGACCCTCATGGCGGCTACACCTTC	-	TRBV18	TRBJ1-2	-
CASRGDGLAGGPLTYNEQFF	TGTGCCAGCAGAGGAGACGGACTGGCGGGGGGGCCTCTGACCTACAATGAGCAGTTCTTC	TRBD2	TRBV2	TRBJ2-1	-
CASSVGRANGYTF	TGTGCCAGCAGCGTAGGGAGGGCCAATGGCTACACCTTC	-	TRBV9	TRBJ1-2	-
CASSFDRDHNYGYTF	TGTGCCAGCAGCTTCGACAGAGATCATAACTATGGCTACACCTTC	-	TRBV7-2	TRBJ1-2	-
CASRVANYGYTF	TGCGCCAGCAGGGTAGCTAACTATGGCTACACCTTC	-	TRBV5-1	TRBJ1-2	-
CASSRGLVGASTQYF	TGTGCCAGCAGTCGCGGATTGGTGGGGGCGTCAACGCAGTATTTT	-	TRBV27	TRBJ2-3	-
CASSQLGTSGKDTQYF	TGTGCCAGCAGCCAACTAGGGACTAGCGGGAAAGATACGCAGTATTTT	TRBD2	TRBV5-6	TRBJ2-3	-
CASSFGTGGPGYTF	TGTGCCAGCAGCTTCGGGACAGGGGGCCCTGGCTACACCTTC	TRBD1	TRBV7-9	TRBJ1-2	-